The clone carrying this T cell receptor beta chain was observed a few times. Germline V CDR1 and CDR2: SEHNR, FQNEAQ (reference sequence). Germline trimming cut 5 bases from V and 6 bases from J; bases unmatched to any gene: 9. This CDR3 is 16 amino acids long. Construction of the TCR beta libraries employed iRepertoire HTBI primers in conjunction with Arm-PCR of CDR3 regions. TCRdb processed the multiplex PCR reads anew with MiXCR; each CDR3 protein has one entry. Of roughly 520,000 distinct CDR3 sequences in the sample, 9.5% to 15% were seen once. This record comes from a study of regulatory T cells in long-lasting Graves disease. Stated time point: newly diagnosed GD, antithyroid drugs for less than 3 months. Extracted PBMC RNA gave rise to the TCR library. These data are also associated with another study on T cells in Graves' hyperthyroidism and ophthalmopathy.

This receptor was identified in a woman in her twenties or thirties with Graves disease. The rearrangement joins TRBV7-9 to TRBJ2-3; 12 nucleotides align to TRBD2. The sample here was peripheral blood mononuclear cells (PBMCs), taken at new diagnosis, from a patient treated with antithyroid drugs. CDR3 sequence reads: CASSPKTSGSPDTQYF. In nucleotides, the CDR3 is TGTGCCAGCAGCCCGAAGACTAGCGGGAGCCCCGATACGCAGTATTTT.